Each of the 30 T cell receptor beta chains below was sequenced from the same sample in a study of a mutant IDH1 vaccine in newly diagnosed glioma. Time point noted: week 35, safety follow-up. It was 300 ug of mutant IDH1 20-mer peptide that made up each vaccine dose, given with topical imiquimod. The table came from immunoSEQ multiplex PCR; TCRdb's copy has only in-frame clones and leaves some out. The data show roughly 52,000 clones, approximately 80% seen once. The antigens of these receptors remain unknown. The sample in question was PBMCs, obtained from a glioma patient whose treatment included an IDH1 peptide vaccine. These receptor sequences come from a man aged 35 to 55 with glioma.

The rearrangement links TRBV5-1 to TRBJ2-1; possibly TRBD1 or TRBD2 for D (5 bases each). Trimming left V 2 bases short and J 5 bases short, with 8 bases between. Germline V gene lookup returns CDR1 SGHRS and CDR2 YFSETQ. The CDR3 extends over 13 amino acids. The CDR3 nucleotides read TGCGCCAGCAGCTTCCAGGGAGACAATGAGCAGTTCTTC. It is translated as CASSFQGDNEQFF.

The rearrangement uses TRBV10-3 and TRBJ2-1, with 16 bases identical to TRBD2. V lost 0 bases, J lost 5 bases, and 13 bases stayed unmatched. The CDR3 consists of 21 residues. Looked up from germline, CDR1 is ENHRY and CDR2 is SYGVKD. The CDR3 coding sequence is TGTGCCATCAGTGAGTCGATTGGGACTAGCGGGAGGGCCGGTAGGAACAATGAGCAGTTCTTC. Protein: CAISESIGTSGRAGRNNEQFF.

This rearrangement joins TRBV25-1 to TRBJ2-3; D unresolved. The CDR3 has 17 amino acids. V was clipped by 5 bases and J by 0 bases, with 18 bases between them. The germline V gene encodes CDR1 MGHDK and CDR2 SYGVNS. This CDR3 is CASSLWNTPISTDTQYF. Here the CDR3 DNA reads TGTGCCAGCAGTCTATGGAACACTCCAATTAGCACAGATACGCAGTATTTT.

DNA of the CDR3: TGTGCCAGCAGTAGGGGGTCCTCTCTCTACTACGAGCAGTACGTC. As protein: CASSRGSSLYYEQYV. The V call is TRBV28, the J call TRBJ2-7; D might be TRBD1 (6 bases). V lost 5 bases and J 3 bases, leaving 17 bases between the germline ends. The CDR3 has 15 amino acids. Germline CDR1 is MDHEN and CDR2 is SYDVKM.

The V gene is TRBV7-6, the J gene TRBJ2-5, with 12 bases aligning to TRBD2. J gave up 5 bases and V 5 bases, and 6 bases lay outside the gene matches. This CDR3 spans 15 amino acids. Germline V lookup: CDR1 SGHVS, CDR2 FNYEAQ. CDR3 sequence: CASSPRLAGAETQYF. The CDR3 DNA reads TGTGCCAGCAGCCCGCGACTAGCGGGAGCGGAGACCCAGTACTTC.

The V call is TRBV9, the J call TRBJ1-2; D is possibly TRBD1 (5 bases). The CDR3 is 14 residues long. V was clipped by 3 bases and J by 2 bases, with 11 bases between them. CDR1 and CDR2 (germline): SGDLS, YYNGEE. The CDR3 nucleotides are TGTGCCAGCAGCGCTCTGGAGGGGAACTATGGCTACACCTTC. As protein: CASSALEGNYGYTF.

This clone was observed a few times. The chain carries TRBV5-4 and TRBJ1-2, with D possibly being TRBD1 (6 bases). The CDR3 covers 13 residues. The V end lost 3 bases, the J end lost 5 bases, and 11 bases lay between the germline ends. In germline, CDR1 is SGHNT, CDR2 YYREEE (reference sequence). The chain's CDR3 is CASSYVQGYGYTF. DNA of the CDR3: TGTGCCAGCAGCTACGTACAGGGTTATGGCTACACCTTC.

The V call is TRBV5-6, the J call TRBJ1-2; a possible D gene is TRBD1 (5 bases). From germline, CDR1 is SGHDT and CDR2 YYEEEE. V lost 10 bases and J 10 bases, leaving 20 bases between the germline ends. The CDR3 has 12 amino acids. In DNA, the CDR3 is TGTGCCGGGACGAGCCAGGGAAGGGACTACACCTTC. Amino acid sequence: CAGTSQGRDYTF.

The V call is TRBV2, the J call TRBJ1-2, with D unclear. CDR3 length equals 15 residues. Germline CDR1 SNHLY, CDR2 FYNNEI. Trimming pared 0 bases from V and 0 bases from J, leaving 8 bases between. CDR3 sequence reads: CASSEAQSPNYGYTF. As DNA, the CDR3 is TGTGCCAGCAGTGAAGCGCAGAGCCCTAACTATGGCTACACCTTC.

The rearrangement uses TRBV6-5 and TRBJ1-3, with D perhaps matching TRBD1 (6 bases). Looked up from germline, CDR1 is MNHEY and CDR2 is SVGAGI. The CDR3 has 13 amino acids. Trimming removed 8 bases from V and 9 bases from J, with 17 bases in between. The CDR3 nucleotides read TGTGCCAGCGGACGGACCTCAGGGGCCACCATATATTTT. Protein sequence: CASGRTSGATIYF.

This clone was observed a handful of times. This chain connects TRBV4-1 to TRBJ2-7, with unresolved D. Trimming removed 0 bases from V and 2 bases from J, with 14 bases in between. The CDR3 loop spans 16 amino acids. Germline CDR1 reads MGHRA; CDR2 reads YSYEKL. The CDR3 protein is CASSQDWITPPYEQYF. The CDR3 coding sequence is TGCGCCAGCAGCCAAGATTGGATTACCCCGCCCTACGAGCAGTACTTC.

The chain couples TRBV6-4 to TRBJ2-3; TRBD2 is a possible D gene (6 bases). CDR3 size: 14 residues. Germline V gene lookup returns CDR1 MRHNA and CDR2 SNTAGT. Between the trimmed V and J ends, which lost 6 bases and 3 bases, there was a span of 13 bases. The CDR3 nucleotides are TGTGCCAGCAGCACGGGAGTTACGACAGATACGCAGTATTTT. Its protein is CASSTGVTTDTQYF.

V gene TRBV2 combines with J gene TRBJ1-4, with D possibly TRBD1 on 5 matching bases. CDR3 length: 13 residues. V was trimmed by 5 bases and J by 11 bases, leaving 15 bases between them. Per the germline V gene, CDR1 is SNHLY and CDR2 is FYNNEI. DNA of the CDR3: TGTGCCAGCAGTAACAGGTGGGGCGAGAAACTGTTTTTT. It encodes CASSNRWGEKLFF.

This CDR3 reads CASSRGPGAPGNTIYF. CDR3 nucleotides: TGTGCCAGCTCAAGGGGCCCCGGGGCTCCCGGAAACACCATATATTTT. V usage is TRBV18 and J usage is TRBJ1-3, with D possibly being TRBD1 (5 bases). Trimming pared 5 bases from V and 4 bases from J, leaving 18 bases between. Germline CDR1 reads KGHSH; CDR2 reads LQKENI. CDR3 size: 16 residues.

The chain combines TRBV28 with TRBJ2-2; D gene uncertain. From germline, CDR1 is MDHEN and CDR2 SYDVKM. V was clipped by 2 bases and J by 2 bases, with 9 bases between them. CDR3 length: 15 residues. The CDR3, as DNA: TGTGCCAGCAGTTTAAGGTCAGATAACACCGGGGAGCTGTTTTTT. Amino acids: CASSLRSDNTGELFF.

This chain uses TRBV19 with TRBJ2-5; no clear D. V was trimmed by 10 bases and J by 0 bases, leaving 12 bases between them. The CDR3 runs 13 residues. Germline-derived CDR1 and CDR2 are LNHDA and SQIVND (reference sequence). The CDR3 is CATQELHQETQYF. Written as DNA, the CDR3 is TGTGCCACCCAAGAGCTGCACCAAGAGACCCAGTACTTC.

The chain joins TRBV9 to TRBJ2-2, with no clear D. The CDR3 sequence is 16 residues long. Trimming removed 0 bases from V and 2 bases from J, with 11 bases in between. Germline V gives CDR1 SGDLS, CDR2 YYNGEE. The CDR3 sequence is CASSVGSDTNTGELFF. CDR3 nucleotide sequence: TGTGCCAGCAGCGTAGGGAGTGATACCAACACCGGGGAGCTGTTTTTT. The variable domain in full, completed from reference TRBV9 and TRBJ2-2, reads DSGVTQTPKHLITATGQRVTLRCSPRSGDLSVYWYQQSLDQGLQFLIQYYNGEERAKGNILERFSAQQFPDLHSELNLSSLELGDSALYFCASSVGSDTNTGELFFGEGSRLTVL.

This clone was detected a few times. This chain links TRBV6-5 with TRBJ1-4; 7 nucleotides align to TRBD1. J lost 2 bases, V lost 6 bases, and 6 bases had no gene match. Germline CDR1 MNHEY, CDR2 SVGAGI. CDR3 length equals 15 residues. The CDR3 DNA reads TGTGCCAGCAGGAGGGGGCTCGGCACTAATGAAAAACTGTTTTTT. Its translation: CASRRGLGTNEKLFF.

The CDR3 sequence: CASSLDQDYEQYV. In DNA, the CDR3 is TGTGCCAGCTCCCTCGACCAGGACTACGAGCAGTACGTC. The chain employs TRBV18 and TRBJ2-7, with D uncertain. This CDR3 has 13 residues. Looked up from germline, CDR1 is KGHSH and CDR2 is LQKENI. V was shortened by 6 bases and J by 3 bases, with 12 bases between the two germline ends.

The chain joins TRBV18 to TRBJ2-2, with 13 positions matching TRBD2. Germline loops: CDR1 KGHSH, CDR2 LQKENI. The CDR3 loop spans 15 amino acids. The V segment lost 3 bases and the J segment 6 bases; nucleotides outside the gene matches: 1. The CDR3 DNA sequence: TGTGCCAGCTCACCCGGACTAGCGGGAGCCGGGGAGCTGTTTTTT. Amino acids: CASSPGLAGAGELFF.

The chain is built from TRBV5-1 and TRBJ2-5; 13 positions match TRBD2. Germline V lookup: CDR1 SGHRS, CDR2 YFSETQ. The CDR3 consists of 16 residues. V trimming: 2 bases; J trimming: 5 bases; junction bases outside the gene matches: 6. This CDR3 is CASSFTSGRAWETQYF. For the CDR3, the DNA is TGCGCCAGCAGCTTCACTAGCGGGAGGGCCTGGGAGACCCAGTACTTC.

This clone was observed a handful of times. V gene TRBV7-9 combines with J gene TRBJ1-2, with a weak D call TRBD1 (6 bases). The CDR3 spans 15 residues. The germline CDR1 and CDR2 sequences are SEHNR and FQNEAQ (reference sequence). The V gene lost 3 bases and the J gene lost 8 bases, with 19 bases spanning the gap. The CDR3 loop is CASSLGTVGTKGYTF. Written as DNA, the CDR3 is TGTGCCAGCAGCTTGGGGACCGTAGGGACAAAAGGCTACACCTTC. Combining the CDR3 with reference TRBV7-9 and TRBJ1-2 gives the whole variable domain DTGVSQNPRHKITKRGQNVTFRCDPISEHNRLYWYRQTLGQGPEFLTYFQNEAQLEKSRLLSDRFSAERPKGSFSTLEIQRTEQGDSAMYLCASSLGTVGTKGYTFGSGTRLTVV.

The genes are TRBV4-1 and TRBJ2-7, with D tentatively TRBD1 (5 bases). The V gene's germline CDR1 is MGHRA and CDR2 YSYEKL. The CDR3 contains 15 residues. Deletions cut 1 base from V and 1 base from J, with 11 bases between. CDR3 sequence reads: CASSQAAGQSYEQYF. The CDR3 bases are TGCGCCAGCAGCCAAGCTGCAGGGCAATCCTACGAGCAGTACTTC.

This clone was picked up a small number of times. The chain links TRBV10-3 to TRBJ2-7; the D gene is possibly TRBD1 (6 bases). Trimming cost V 3 bases and J 0 bases, with 9 bases left between them. The CDR3 is made up of 14 amino acids. The germline V gene has CDR1 ENHRY and CDR2 SYGVKD. This CDR3 reads CAISDGQSSYEQYF. The DNA of the CDR3 is TGTGCCATCAGTGATGGACAGAGCTCCTACGAGCAGTACTTC.

The chain joins TRBV6-6 to TRBJ2-7; no definite D call. This CDR3 spans 13 amino acids. The V gene lost 7 bases and the J gene lost 1 base, with 11 bases spanning the gap. The germline gives CDR1 MNHNY, CDR2 SVGAGI (reference sequence). CDR3 in amino acids: CASKAAVSYEQYV. In nucleotides, the CDR3 is TGTGCCAGCAAGGCGGCAGTTTCCTACGAGCAGTACGTC.

CDR3 protein: CAWNRRDEAFF. The CDR3 coding sequence is TGTGCCTGGAACAGGAGAGATGAAGCTTTCTTT. The genes are TRBV30 and TRBJ1-1; weak D call: TRBD1 (5 bases). Germline CDR1 is GTSNPN and CDR2 is SVGIG (reference sequence). V lost 4 bases to trimming and J lost 7 bases, with 10 bases between them. This CDR3 spans 11 amino acids. Combining the CDR3 with reference TRBV30 and TRBJ1-1 gives the whole variable domain SQTIHQWPATLVQPVGSPLSLECTVEGTSNPNLYWYRQAAGRGLQLLFYSVGIGQISSEVPQNLSASRPQDRQFILSSKKLLLSDSGFYLCAWNRRDEAFFGQGTRLTVV.

V gene TRBV5-1 combines with J gene TRBJ2-7, with 14 bases fitting TRBD2. Per germline, CDR1 SGHRS and CDR2 YFSETQ. The CDR3 is 15 amino acids. V dropped 5 bases and J dropped 6; count of bases not matched to a gene: 7. CDR3 protein: CASSWTSGGSAEQYF. The CDR3 nucleotides read TGCGCCAGCAGTTGGACTAGCGGGGGGAGCGCCGAGCAGTACTTC.

CDR3 sequence: CASSAETASGLANTIYF. CDR3 nucleotides: TGTGCCAGCAGCGCCGAGACAGCCTCTGGGCTGGCAAACACCATATATTTT. This chain uses TRBV9 with TRBJ1-3, with D tentatively TRBD1 (5 bases). The germline CDR1 and CDR2 sequences are SGDLS and YYNGEE. V was pared by 3 bases and J by 6 bases, with 22 bases between. This CDR3 is built from 17 residues. The whole variable domain, filled in from reference TRBV9 and TRBJ1-3, reads DSGVTQTPKHLITATGQRVTLRCSPRSGDLSVYWYQQSLDQGLQFLIQYYNGEERAKGNILERFSAQQFPDLHSELNLSSLELGDSALYFCASSAETASGLANTIYFGEGSWLTVV.

The chain has TRBV4-3 and TRBJ2-1; tentative D call: TRBD2 (5 bases). Trimming took off 0 bases at V and 5 bases at J, with 14 bases between the two ends. This CDR3 is 16 amino acids long. CDR1 LGHNA and CDR2 YSLEER come from the germline V gene. The CDR3 DNA follows: TGCGCCAGCAGCCAAGATCTGGAGGCTAGCCACAATGAGCAGTTCTTC. This translates into CASSQDLEASHNEQFF.

This chain joins TRBV5-8 and TRBJ2-1; possible D gene TRBD2, 5 bases. The CDR3 extends over 14 amino acids. Germline V gene lookup returns CDR1 SGHTS and CDR2 YDEGEE. The V end lost 4 bases, the J end lost 4 bases, and 12 bases lay between the germline ends. CDR3 sequence: CASSLRGSYNEQFF. CDR3 sequence (DNA): TGTGCCAGCAGCCTCCGGGGTAGTTACAATGAGCAGTTCTTC.